This is a list of T cell receptor beta chains from one sample in a study of shared clonotypes between healthy human individuals. Only in-frame clones appear in the TCRdb table, and some are missing; sequencing was by immunoSEQ multiplex PCR. The sample lists approximately 97,000 clones; under 70% were seen once. The sequenced material came from memory CD8+ T cells sorted from blood. All receptors come from a man under 40 in good health. Both conserved end residues are part of each CDR3. A D gene is named only where the DNA matches it firmly. Size tells how often a clone was seen (once, few, many) or the class of an expanded clone, and some rows leave it out.

j_call v_call d_call clone_size cdr3_nt cdr3_aa
TRBJ1-1 TRBV10-3 NA NA TGTGCCATCAGTGAGTCTTCGAGGGTCGGTTCTGAAGCTTTCTTT CAISESSRVGSEAFF
TRBJ2-3 TRBV6-4 NA many TGTGCCAGCAGTCGCGGGACAAGCACAGATACGCAGTATTTT CASSRGTSTDTQYF
TRBJ1-1 TRBV7-9 NA NA TGTGCCAGCAGCTCTCCCGAGGCTCAGAACACTGAAGCTTTCTTT CASSSPEAQNTEAFF
TRBJ2-1 TRBV5-8 NA NA TGTGCCAGCAGTTCTACCGGGACTCCACTGTTTGAGCAGTTCTTC CASSSTGTPLFEQFF
TRBJ2-2 TRBV19 NA few TGTGCCAGTAGTATGGGACGGAGACAGGCCGGGGAGCTGTTTTTT CASSMGRRQAGELFF
TRBJ2-3 TRBV14 TRBD2 NA TGTGCCAGCAGCCCCGGACTAGGCGTTGGCGAATTT CASSPGLGVGEF
TRBJ2-5 TRBV18 NA NA TGTGCCAGCTCACCAACGGGGACTCGGACCCAGTACTTC CASSPTGTRTQYF
TRBJ2-1 TRBV25-1 NA NA TGTGCCAGCAGTCCGGGAGAGCCTTTCTACAATGAGCAGTTCTTC CASSPGEPFYNEQFF
TRBJ2-5 TRBV28 NA once TGTGCCAGCAGTTTGGATATAACTATAAGCGGAGGAGGAGGAGAGACCCAGTACTTC CASSLDITISGGGGETQYF
TRBJ2-5 TRBV15 TRBD1 NA TGTGCCACCAGCGCCGGGACAGGGGAAGAGACCCAGTACTTC CATSAGTGEETQYF
TRBJ1-4 TRBV6-1 NA NA TGTGCCAGCCGGGCAGGTAATGAAAAACTGTTTTTT CASRAGNEKLFF
TRBJ2-3 TRBV27 TRBD2 NA TGTGCCAGCAGGGAGACTAGCGGGAGTAGCTCAGATACGCAGTATTTT CASRETSGSSSDTQYF
TRBJ1-2 TRBV4-1 NA NA TGCGCCAGCAGCAGCCCCGGGGAGTACACCTTC CASSSPGEYTF
TRBJ2-2 TRBV7-2 TRBD1 NA TGTGCCAGCAGCCCGGACAGGGGGCAAGCCGGGGAGCTGTTTTTT CASSPDRGQAGELFF
TRBJ2-2 TRBV7-3 TRBD1 few TGTGCCAGCAGCCGATCAGGGGGCACCGGGGAGCTGTTTTTT CASSRSGGTGELFF
TRBJ1-4 TRBV19 NA NA TGTGCCAGTAGTATCGGCGCCTCAACTAATGAAAAACTGTTTTTT CASSIGASTNEKLFF
TRBJ2-3 TRBV6-1 NA NA TGTGCCAGCATTAAGCGGTGGCCAGATACGCAGTATTTT CASIKRWPDTQYF
TRBJ1-5 TRBV28 NA few TGTGCCAGCAGCCATGACTATAGCAATCAGCCCCAGCATTTT CASSHDYSNQPQHF
TRBJ2-3 TRBV25-1 NA NA TGTGCCAGCAGAGGGTCCTATACGCAGTATTTT CASRGSYTQYF
TRBJ2-3 TRBV5-5 TRBD1 NA TGTGCCAGCAGCCCGCCCGGGACAGACACAGATACGCAGTATTTT CASSPPGTDTDTQYF
TRBJ2-3 TRBV25-1 NA NA TGTGCCAGCAGTAGAGGGGACGGTACGCAGTATTTT CASSRGDGTQYF
TRBJ2-7 TRBV9 NA few TGTGCCAGCAGCGTGGGAGCCGAGCAGTACTTC CASSVGAEQYF